One and the same sample provided the 13 T cell receptor beta chains below, sequenced in a study of blood T cells in healthy people across ages. A second PCR of about 7 to 12 cycles used a sample-barcoded 5' primer and a J-beta primer mix. TCRdb reprocessed the 5' RACE reads with MiXCR, giving one entry per CDR3 protein. The sample has 450,000 to 700,000 distinct CDR3 sequences; 25% to 30% are singletons. Sequences were obtained from blood. These receptors originate from a woman in her seventies in good health.

The chain employs TRBV3-1 and TRBJ1-1, with 7 bases fitting TRBD1. Germline CDR1 and CDR2: LGHDT and YNNKEL (reference sequence). The CDR3 is made up of 13 amino acids. V lost 6 bases to trimming and J lost 4 bases; unmatched junction nucleotides: 5. CDR3 coding DNA: TGTGCCAGCAGAGACAGGGCGGGCACTGAAGCTTTCTTT. Protein product: CASRDRAGTEAFF.

There are a few counts of this clonotype. The chain combines TRBV7-2 with TRBJ1-2, with D perhaps TRBD1 (6 bases). Trimming shortened V by 4 bases and J by 8 bases, and 11 bases separated the two germline ends. The CDR3 has 12 residues. The V gene's germline CDR1 is SGHTA and CDR2 FQGNSA. The DNA for the CDR3 is TGTGCCAGCAGCTCGGACAGATTCGGCTACACCTTC. The encoded protein is CASSSDRFGYTF. Supplemented by reference TRBV7-2 and TRBJ1-2, the full variable domain reads GAGVSQSPSNKVTEKGKDVELRCDPISGHTALYWYRQSLGQGLEFLIYFQGNSAPDKSGLPSDRFSAERTGGSVSTLTIQRTQQEDSAVYLCASSSDRFGYTFGSGTRLTVV.

V gene TRBV6-5 combines with J gene TRBJ2-7, with D possibly TRBD1 on 6 matching bases. The germline gives CDR1 MNHEY, CDR2 SVGAGI. V gave up 3 bases and J gave up 4 bases, with 13 bases separating them. The CDR3 sequence is 14 residues long. The CDR3 DNA reads as TGTGCCAGCAGTTATAACAGGGAAGGGTACGAGCAGTACTTC. This translates into CASSYNREGYEQYF.

The chain uses TRBV7-3 and TRBJ2-5; no clear D. This CDR3 comprises 14 residues. Per germline, CDR1 SGHTA and CDR2 FQGTGA. V was shortened by 1 base and J by 2 bases, with 8 bases between the two germline ends. The CDR3 loop reads CASSLSYGQETQYF. CDR3 coding DNA: TGTGCCAGCAGCTTAAGTTACGGGCAAGAGACCCAGTACTTC.

This clonotype has more than one count but fewer than ten. The gene calls are TRBV5-1 and TRBJ1-2, with unresolved D. With 0 bases removed from V and 0 bases from J, the gap between germline ends came to 12 bases. The CDR3 has 16 residues. The V gene's germline CDR1 is SGHRS and CDR2 YFSETQ. CDR3 residues: CASSLASDGANYGYTF. The DNA of the CDR3 is TGCGCCAGCAGCTTGGCGTCGGACGGAGCTAACTATGGCTACACCTTC.

This clonotype has only a few counts. The V gene is TRBV20-1, the J gene TRBJ2-7; D may be TRBD1 (5 bases). Germline CDR1 DFQATT, CDR2 SNEGSKA (reference sequence). The CDR3 covers 13 residues. Trimming took 4 bases from V and 6 from J, leaving 16 bases between them. CDR3 residues: CSAIRGTVSEQYF. CDR3 nucleotide sequence: TGCAGTGCTATTAGGGGCACAGTCAGCGAGCAGTACTTC.

This chain joins TRBV7-2 and TRBJ1-2, with 9 nucleotides matching TRBD1. CDR1 SGHTA and CDR2 FQGNSA come from the germline V gene. The CDR3 length is 14 residues. V trimming: 3 bases; J trimming: 4 bases; junction bases outside the gene matches: 3. This chain's CDR3 is CASSFKGQGYGYTF. The CDR3 DNA reads TGTGCCAGCAGCTTCAAGGGACAGGGCTATGGCTACACCTTC.

About this clonotype: Being one base from a much bigger clone, this may be a read error. The chain carries TRBV7-9 and TRBJ1-3; no reliable D call. The germline gives CDR1 SEHNR, CDR2 FQNEAQ (reference sequence). CDR3 length: 13 residues. The CDR3 DNA is TGTGCCAGCAGCTTATACTCTGGAAGCACCATATATTTT. Amino acid sequence: CASSLYSGSTIYF.

This chain uses TRBV4-2 with TRBJ1-1; D is perhaps TRBD1 (5 bases). With 3 bases removed from V and 2 bases from J, the gap between germline ends came to 13 bases. There are 15 residues in the CDR3. Germline V CDR1 and CDR2: LGHNA, YNFKEQ. CDR3 nucleotides: TGTGCCAGCAGCCAGGGTACAGGCCCCAACACTGAAGCTTTCTTT. Amino acids: CASSQGTGPNTEAFF.

This clonotype was picked up a small number of times. The V and J genes are TRBV9 and TRBJ2-3, with D possibly TRBD1 on 5 matching bases. The CDR3 totals 15 residues. Germline-derived CDR1 and CDR2 are SGDLS and YYNGEE. Trimming shortened V by 4 bases and J by 0 bases, and 12 bases separated the two germline ends. For the CDR3, the DNA is TGTGCCAGCAGCCCCCCGGACACCAGCACAGATACGCAGTATTTT. It is translated as CASSPPDTSTDTQYF.

The gene calls are TRBV20-1 and TRBJ2-5; either TRBD1 or TRBD2 may fit D (5 bases each). V was pared by 5 bases and J by 5 bases, with 15 bases between. Per germline, CDR1 DFQATT and CDR2 SNEGSKA (reference sequence). The CDR3 runs to 13 residues. The CDR3 loop reads CSAWDAKGETQYF. The CDR3 region has the DNA TGCAGTGCTTGGGACGCCAAGGGGGAGACCCAGTACTTC.

The chain is built from TRBV6-2 or TRBV6-3 and TRBJ1-2; the D gene is possibly TRBD1 (5 bases). Trimming left V 6 bases short and J 6 bases short, with 20 bases between. Germline CDR1 MNHEY, CDR2 SVGEGT. The CDR3 is 15 amino acids. The CDR3 DNA is TGTGCCAGCAGGATCGAGGGGCGGGTATTACATGGCTACACCTTC. Amino acid sequence: CASRIEGRVLHGYTF.

This clonotype was picked up many times. This rearrangement joins TRBV6-5 to TRBJ1-5; TRBD1 matches 11 bases. From germline, CDR1 is MNHEY and CDR2 SVGAGI. There are 17 residues in the CDR3. J was trimmed by 2 bases and V by 2 bases; bases with no gene match: 5. In nucleotides, the CDR3 is TGTGCCAGCAGTTACGGGACAGGGGGAAGAGGCAATCAGCCCCAGCATTTT. This encodes CASSYGTGGRGNQPQHF.